This note documents a single T cell receptor beta chain sequence. Only in-frame clones appear in the TCRdb table, and some are missing; sequencing was by immunoSEQ multiplex PCR. The table has about 110,000 clones, around 87% seen once. These data belong to a study of T cell responses to AZD1222 COVID-19 vaccine. CDR1 is GTSNPN and CDR2 is SVGIG in the germline V gene (reference sequence). Trimming took 0 bases from V and 4 from J, leaving 7 bases between them. The CDR3 spans 13 residues. This sequence was found in an adult in good health. This sequence joins TRBV30 and TRBJ1-5; D might be TRBD1 (5 bases). The sequenced sample was peripheral blood, obtained on day 0 of AZD1222 vaccination. The CDR3 DNA sequence: TGTGCCTGGAGTGTAGACAGTAATCAGCCCCAGCATTTT. This gives the protein CAWSVDSNQPQHF.